Included here is one TCR beta chain sequence, with context. The time point denotes: before trial treatment. Administered to the donors were nivolumab, ipilimumab, aspirin, low-dose cyclophosphamide and low-dose radiotherapy. These data are taken from a study of low-dose radiotherapy and immunotherapy resistance in tumors. Study background: Cohort 2 patients were irradiated with 1 Gy every two weeks, reaching 13 Gy over 26 weeks. Intravenous administration to patients comprised nivolumab at 240 mg every two weeks and ipilimumab at 1 mg/kg every six weeks. Each patient took aspirin at a dose of 300 mg by mouth once daily over the course of four cycles, with dosing beginning on cycle 1 day 1.

Primers used for first-strand cDNA, a TRAV- and TRBV-specific set, covered both alpha and beta chains. Both a constant-region primer and a V-primer adapter served to amplify TCRs across roughly 22 PCR cycles. TCRdb re-analysed the reads in MiXCR, keeping a single row per CDR3 protein. The repertoire consists of 60,000 to 75,000 distinct CDR3 sequences, with around 27% occurring once and the leading ten covering about 6.6%. This CDR3 comprises 15 residues. The V gene end was trimmed by 3 bases and the J gene end by 5 bases; junction bases not matched to a gene: 5. Per the germline V gene, CDR1 is SGHDN and CDR2 is FVKESK.

Sequenced material: PBMCs, taken before treatment. The rearrangement uses TRBV14 and TRBJ2-3; 10 nucleotides align to TRBD1. This receptor was taken from a male donor with rectosigmoid adenocarcinoma. The CDR3, as DNA: TGTGCCAGCAGCCATTGGGGACAGGGGCTAGATACGCAGTATTTT. Its translation is CASSHWGQGLDTQYF.